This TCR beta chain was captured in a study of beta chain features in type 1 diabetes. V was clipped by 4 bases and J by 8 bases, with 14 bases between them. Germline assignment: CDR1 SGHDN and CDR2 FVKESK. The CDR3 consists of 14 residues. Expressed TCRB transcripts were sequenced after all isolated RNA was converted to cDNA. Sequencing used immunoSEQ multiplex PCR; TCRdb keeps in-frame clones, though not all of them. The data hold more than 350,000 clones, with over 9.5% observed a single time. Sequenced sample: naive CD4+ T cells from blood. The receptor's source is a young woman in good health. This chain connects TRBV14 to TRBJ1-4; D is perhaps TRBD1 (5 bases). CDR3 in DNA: TGTGCCAGCAGCCCGTTGGGGGTGGACGAAAAACTGTTTTTT. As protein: CASSPLGVDEKLFF.